Listed here are 4 T cell receptor beta chains from one sample, sequenced in a study of immune characterization of retroperitoneal liposarcoma. One entry per CDR3 protein, called by TCRdb with MiXCR from the PCR reads. There are around 3,000 distinct CDR3 sequences in the sample; approximately 49% occur only once, and around 50% lies in the top ten. The source material was tumor tissue. These receptors were collected from a male donor with retroperitoneal liposarcoma.

This sequence joins TRBV6-5 and TRBJ2-1, with a weak D call TRBD1 (6 bases). CDR1 and CDR2 (germline): MNHEY, SVGAGI. Trimming removed 0 bases from V and 6 bases from J, with 15 bases in between. The length of the CDR3 is 16 residues. The CDR3 loop is CASSYSKGGVGNEQFF. The CDR3, as DNA: TGTGCCAGCAGTTACTCGAAAGGGGGAGTAGGCAATGAGCAGTTCTTC.

This chain joins TRBV29-1 and TRBJ2-1; the match to TRBD2 covers 10 bases. The closer fit of TRBJ2-7 to the DNA end suggests the J call may be wrong. The length of the CDR3 is 15 residues. Germline V CDR1 and CDR2: SQVTM, ANQGSEA. Here the CDR3 reads CSVELAGVGGNEQYF. The DNA for the CDR3 is TGCAGCGTTGAGCTAGCGGGAGTCGGCGGGAACGAGCAGTACTTC.

The rearrangement links TRBV6-1 to TRBJ2-7, with 7 bases aligning to TRBD1. V shed 5 bases and J 4 bases; nucleotides not matched to a gene: 8. The CDR3 contains 14 residues. Germline CDR1 and CDR2: MNHNS and SASEGT. The CDR3 here is CASSRKGAAYEQYF. The CDR3 DNA sequence: TGTGCCAGCAGTAGAAAGGGGGCGGCGTACGAGCAGTACTTC.

The chain is built from TRBV3-1 and TRBJ2-1; D possibly matches TRBD1 or TRBD2 (6 bases each). Trimming pared 4 bases from V and 5 bases from J, leaving 15 bases between. Germline CDR1 LGHDT, CDR2 YNNKEL (reference sequence). The CDR3 runs to 15 residues. CDR3 loop: CASSLGGGLDNEQFF. Written as DNA, the CDR3 is TGTGCCAGCAGCCTCGGGGGCGGCCTCGACAATGAGCAGTTCTTC.